This T cell receptor (beta chain) comes out of a study of response to subunit inactivated influenza vaccine. Findings of the study overall: The authors proposed limited new T cell recruitment per seasonal influenza vaccination.

This CDR3 has 17 amino acids. The trim removed 6 bases at V and 2 bases at J, leaving 12 bases unmatched. Germline V gives CDR1 DFQATT, CDR2 SNEGSKA (reference sequence). This clonotype was seen many times. Its antigen is currently unknown. A single record per CDR3 protein comes from TCRdb applying MiXCR to the RT-PCR reads. The sample shows more than 150,000 distinct CDR3 sequences, roughly 10% of them seen only once. The source is a man between 50 and 70 years old who received an inactivated influenza vaccine. The V gene is TRBV20-1, the J gene TRBJ2-3, with 12 nucleotides matching TRBD2. The sequenced sample was CD8+ T cells sorted from PBMCs, obtained around 25 months after vaccination. CDR3 DNA sequence: TGCAGTGCCCCTTGGGGGCTAGCGGGAGGGGCCACAGATACGCAGTATTTT. It is translated as CSAPWGLAGGATDTQYF.